This T cell receptor beta chain was found in a study of metastatic and nonmetastatic thyroid tumors. Overall study context: Blood and tumor or nodule tissue repertoires from malignant and benign thyroid patients were compared. Broader study findings: TCR beta diversity was reportedly significantly higher in malignant thyroid tumors than benign nodules, in blood and tumor.

Trimming pared 5 bases from V and 0 bases from J, leaving 10 bases between. The CDR3 contains 14 residues. The germline V gene has CDR1 DFQATT and CDR2 SNEGSKA (reference sequence). A note on this clone: Its antigen is currently unknown.

Every patient underwent thyroid surgery untreated. How the authors handled the data: Built for papillary thyroid cancer, a distant-metastasis classifier drew on CDR3 differences across clinicopathological groups. TCRdb reanalyzed the PCR reads with MiXCR. For this entry, the V and J calls and clone size follow TCRdb and not the study's own pipeline. This table holds about 7,000 clones, approximately 39% found once. Sequenced: tumor tissue. The genes are TRBV20-1 and TRBJ2-2; the D is unclear. The receptor was derived from a female donor with papillary thyroid cancer or a benign thyroid nodule (not recorded which). Some clones in this sample may be carry-over from other donors' samples. For the CDR3, the DNA is TGCAGTGCTCCCCGAGGTACGAACACCGGGGAGCTGTTTTTT. Amino acid sequence: CSAPRGTNTGELFF.